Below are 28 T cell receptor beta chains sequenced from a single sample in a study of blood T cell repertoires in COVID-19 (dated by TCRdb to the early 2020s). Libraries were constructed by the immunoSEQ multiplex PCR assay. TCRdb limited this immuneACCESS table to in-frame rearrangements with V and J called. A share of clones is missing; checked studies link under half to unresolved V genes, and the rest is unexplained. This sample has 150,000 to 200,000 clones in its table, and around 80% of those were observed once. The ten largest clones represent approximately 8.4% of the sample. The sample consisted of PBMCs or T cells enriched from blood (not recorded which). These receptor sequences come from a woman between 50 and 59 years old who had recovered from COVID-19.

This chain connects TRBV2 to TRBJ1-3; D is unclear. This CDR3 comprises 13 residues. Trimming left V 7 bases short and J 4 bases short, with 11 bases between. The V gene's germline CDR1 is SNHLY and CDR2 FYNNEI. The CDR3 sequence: CASMRTHGNTIYF. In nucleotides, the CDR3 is TGTGCCAGCATGCGAACGCACGGAAACACCATATATTTT.

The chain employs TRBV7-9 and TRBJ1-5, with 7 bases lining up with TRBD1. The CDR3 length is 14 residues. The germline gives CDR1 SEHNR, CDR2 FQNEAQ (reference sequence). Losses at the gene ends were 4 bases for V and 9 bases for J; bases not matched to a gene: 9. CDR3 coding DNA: TGTGCCAGCAGCTCAGGACAGGAGCTAGGGCCCCAGCATTTT. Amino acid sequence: CASSSGQELGPQHF.

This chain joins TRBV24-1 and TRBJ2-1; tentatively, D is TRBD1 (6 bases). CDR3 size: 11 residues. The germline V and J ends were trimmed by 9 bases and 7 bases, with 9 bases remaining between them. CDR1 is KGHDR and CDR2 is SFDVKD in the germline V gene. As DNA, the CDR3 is TGTGCCACCGGTCAGGGGAATGAGCAGTTCTTC. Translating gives CATGQGNEQFF.

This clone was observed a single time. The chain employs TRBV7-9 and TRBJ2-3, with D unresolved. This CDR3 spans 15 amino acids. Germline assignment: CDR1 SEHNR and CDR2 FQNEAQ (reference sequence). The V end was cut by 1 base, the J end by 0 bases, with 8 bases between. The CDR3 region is CASSLGSSSTDTQYF. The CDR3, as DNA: TGTGCCAGCAGCTTAGGTTCTTCTAGCACAGATACGCAGTATTTT.

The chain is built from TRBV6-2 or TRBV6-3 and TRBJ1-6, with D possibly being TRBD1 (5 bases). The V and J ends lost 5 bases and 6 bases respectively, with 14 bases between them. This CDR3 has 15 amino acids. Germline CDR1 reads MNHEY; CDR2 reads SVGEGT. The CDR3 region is CASSLTVGRNSPLHF. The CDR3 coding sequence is TGTGCCAGCAGTCTCACCGTGGGGCGTAATTCACCCCTCCACTTT.

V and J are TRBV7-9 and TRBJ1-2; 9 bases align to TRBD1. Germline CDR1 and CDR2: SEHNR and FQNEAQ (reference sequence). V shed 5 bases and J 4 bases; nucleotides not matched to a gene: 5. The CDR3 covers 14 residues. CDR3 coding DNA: TGTGCCAGCAGCCGGACAGGGGTGGGCTATGGCTACACCTTC. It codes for CASSRTGVGYGYTF.

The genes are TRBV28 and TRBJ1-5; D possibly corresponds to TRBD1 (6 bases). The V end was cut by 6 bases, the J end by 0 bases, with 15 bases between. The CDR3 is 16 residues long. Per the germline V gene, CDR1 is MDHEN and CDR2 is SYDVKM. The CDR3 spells CASSSGQSLSNQPQHF. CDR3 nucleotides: TGTGCCAGCAGCTCCGGACAGAGCCTTAGCAATCAGCCCCAGCATTTT.

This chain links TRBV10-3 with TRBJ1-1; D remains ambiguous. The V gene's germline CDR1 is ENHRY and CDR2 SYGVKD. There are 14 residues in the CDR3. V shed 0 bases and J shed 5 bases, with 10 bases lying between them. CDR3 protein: CAISESSLRTEAFF. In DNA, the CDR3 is TGTGCCATCAGTGAGTCTAGCCTGCGGACTGAAGCTTTCTTT.

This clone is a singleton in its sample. CDR3 bases: TGTGCCAGCAGGCGGGCTAGCGGGAGTGAAGAGACCCAGTACTTC. This translates into CASRRASGSEETQYF. The chain combines TRBV28 with TRBJ2-5; TRBD2 agrees at 10 bases. This CDR3 contains 15 residues. Germline V CDR1 and CDR2: MDHEN, SYDVKM. V trimming: 6 bases; J trimming: 3 bases; junction bases outside the gene matches: 7.

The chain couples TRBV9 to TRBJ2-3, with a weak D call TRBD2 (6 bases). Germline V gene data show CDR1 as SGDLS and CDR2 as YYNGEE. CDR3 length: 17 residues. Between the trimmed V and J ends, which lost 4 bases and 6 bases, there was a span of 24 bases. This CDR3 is CASSPQLASSWIDTQYF. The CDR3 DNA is TGTGCCAGCAGCCCACAACTAGCATCTTCGTGGATTGATACGCAGTATTTT.

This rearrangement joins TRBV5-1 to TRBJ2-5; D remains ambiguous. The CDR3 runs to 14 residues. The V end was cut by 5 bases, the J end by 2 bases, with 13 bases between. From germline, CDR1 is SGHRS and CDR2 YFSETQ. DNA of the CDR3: TGCGCCAGCAGGCAGCAGGTTGCTCAAGAGACCCAGTACTTC. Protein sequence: CASRQQVAQETQYF.

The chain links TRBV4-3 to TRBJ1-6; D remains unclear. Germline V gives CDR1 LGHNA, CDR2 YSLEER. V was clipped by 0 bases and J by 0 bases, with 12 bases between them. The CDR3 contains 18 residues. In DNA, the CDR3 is TGCGCCAGCAGCCAAGATGTCCCAGGCAGCTCCTATAATTCACCCCTCCACTTT. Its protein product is CASSQDVPGSSYNSPLHF.

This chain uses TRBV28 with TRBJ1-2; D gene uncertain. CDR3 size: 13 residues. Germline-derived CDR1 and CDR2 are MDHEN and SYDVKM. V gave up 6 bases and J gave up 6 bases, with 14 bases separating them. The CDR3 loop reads CASRLPFGNGYTF. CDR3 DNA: TGTGCCAGCAGGCTCCCCTTCGGGAATGGCTACACCTTC.

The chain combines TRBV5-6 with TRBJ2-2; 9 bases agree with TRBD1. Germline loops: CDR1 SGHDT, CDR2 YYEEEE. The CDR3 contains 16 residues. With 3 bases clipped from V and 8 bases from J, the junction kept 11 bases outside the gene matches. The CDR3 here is CASSSFWDRVSGELFF. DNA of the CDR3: TGTGCCAGCAGCTCTTTTTGGGACAGGGTTTCGGGGGAGCTGTTTTTT.

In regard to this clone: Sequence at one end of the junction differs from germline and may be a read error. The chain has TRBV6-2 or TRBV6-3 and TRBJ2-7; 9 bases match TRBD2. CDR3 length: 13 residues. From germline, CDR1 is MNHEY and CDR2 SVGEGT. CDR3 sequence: CASSYSASGEIDF. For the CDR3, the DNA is TGTGCCAGCAGTTACTCCGCTAGCGGGGAAATCGACTTC.

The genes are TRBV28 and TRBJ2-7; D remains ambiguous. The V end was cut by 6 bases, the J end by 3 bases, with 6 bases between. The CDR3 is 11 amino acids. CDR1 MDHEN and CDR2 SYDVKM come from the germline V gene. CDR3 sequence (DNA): TGTGCCAGCAGGAGTCGCTACGAGCAGTACTTC. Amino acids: CASRSRYEQYF. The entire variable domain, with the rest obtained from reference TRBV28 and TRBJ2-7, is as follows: DVKVTQSSRYLVKRTGEKVFLECVQDMDHENMFWYRQDPGLGLRLIYFSYDVKMKEKGDIPEGYSVSREKKERFSLILESASTNQTSMYLCASRSRYEQYFGPGTRLTVT.

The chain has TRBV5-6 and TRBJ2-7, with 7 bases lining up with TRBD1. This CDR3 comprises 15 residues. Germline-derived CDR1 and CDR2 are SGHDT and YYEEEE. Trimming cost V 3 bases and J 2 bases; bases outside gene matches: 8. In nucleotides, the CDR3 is TGTGCCAGCAGCTCCGTTCGGACAGGAACCTACGAGCAGTACTTC. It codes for CASSSVRTGTYEQYF.

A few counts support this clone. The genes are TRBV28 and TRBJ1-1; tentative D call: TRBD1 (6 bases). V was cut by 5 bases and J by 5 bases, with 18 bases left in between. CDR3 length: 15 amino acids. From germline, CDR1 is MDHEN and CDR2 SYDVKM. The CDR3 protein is CASSGGGGAETEAFF. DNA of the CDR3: TGTGCCAGCAGTGGTGGAGGGGGGGCCGAAACTGAAGCTTTCTTT.

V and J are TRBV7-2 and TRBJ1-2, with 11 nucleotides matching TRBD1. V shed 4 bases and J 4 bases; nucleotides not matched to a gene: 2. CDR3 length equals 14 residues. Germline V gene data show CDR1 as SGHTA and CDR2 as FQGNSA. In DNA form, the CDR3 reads TGTGCCAGCAGCTCGGACAGGGGGCCCTATGGCTACACCTTC. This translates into CASSSDRGPYGYTF.

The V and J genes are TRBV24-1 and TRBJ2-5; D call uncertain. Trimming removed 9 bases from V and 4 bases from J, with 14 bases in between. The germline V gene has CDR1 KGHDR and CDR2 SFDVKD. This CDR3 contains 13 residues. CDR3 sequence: CATYSLSGETQYF. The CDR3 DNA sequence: TGTGCCACCTACAGTTTGTCCGGAGAGACCCAGTACTTC.

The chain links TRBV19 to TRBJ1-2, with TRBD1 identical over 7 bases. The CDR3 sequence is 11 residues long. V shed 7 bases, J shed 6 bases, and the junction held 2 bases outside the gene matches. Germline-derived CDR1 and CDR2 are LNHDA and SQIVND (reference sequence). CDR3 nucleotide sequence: TGTGCCAGTAAAACAGGGGATGGCTACACCTTC. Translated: CASKTGDGYTF.

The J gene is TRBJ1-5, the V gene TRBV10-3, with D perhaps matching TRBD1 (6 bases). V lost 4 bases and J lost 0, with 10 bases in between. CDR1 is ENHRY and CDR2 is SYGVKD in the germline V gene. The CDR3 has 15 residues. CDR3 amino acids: CAISVSGDSNQPQHF. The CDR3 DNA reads TGTGCCATCAGTGTCTCAGGGGATAGCAATCAGCCCCAGCATTTT.

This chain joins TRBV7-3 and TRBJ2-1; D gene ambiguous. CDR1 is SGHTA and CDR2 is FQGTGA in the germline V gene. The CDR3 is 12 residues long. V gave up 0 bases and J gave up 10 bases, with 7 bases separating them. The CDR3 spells CASSLTGREQFF. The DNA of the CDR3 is TGTGCCAGCAGCTTAACCGGCAGGGAGCAGTTCTTC.

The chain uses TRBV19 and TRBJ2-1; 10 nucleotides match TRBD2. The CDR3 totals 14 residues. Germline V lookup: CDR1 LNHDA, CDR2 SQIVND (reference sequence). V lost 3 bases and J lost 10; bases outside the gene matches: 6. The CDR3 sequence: CASSILAGVSEQFF. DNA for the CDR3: TGTGCCAGTAGTATCCTAGCGGGAGTCTCAGAGCAGTTCTTC. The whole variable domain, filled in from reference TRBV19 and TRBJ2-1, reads DGGITQSPKYLFRKEGQNVTLSCEQNLNHDAMYWYRQDPGQGLRLIYYSQIVNDFQKGDIAEGYSVSREKKESFPLTVTSAQKNPTAFYLCASSILAGVSEQFFGPGTRLTVL.

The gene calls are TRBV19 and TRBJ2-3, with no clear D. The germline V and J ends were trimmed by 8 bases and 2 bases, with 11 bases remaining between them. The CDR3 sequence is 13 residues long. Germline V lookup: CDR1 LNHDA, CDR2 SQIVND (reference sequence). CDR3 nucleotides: TGTGCCAGTCTAGAAACCTACACAGATACGCAGTATTTT. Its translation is CASLETYTDTQYF.

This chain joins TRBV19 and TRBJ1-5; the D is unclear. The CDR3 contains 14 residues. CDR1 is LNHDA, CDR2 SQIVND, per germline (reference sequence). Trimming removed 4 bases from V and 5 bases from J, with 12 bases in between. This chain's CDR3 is CASSTAGHHQPQHF. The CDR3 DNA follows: TGTGCCAGTAGTACCGCGGGCCATCATCAGCCCCAGCATTTT.

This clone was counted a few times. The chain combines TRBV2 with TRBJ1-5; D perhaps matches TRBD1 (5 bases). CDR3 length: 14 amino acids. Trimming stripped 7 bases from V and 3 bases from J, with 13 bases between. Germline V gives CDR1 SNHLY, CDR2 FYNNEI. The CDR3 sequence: CASKEQEANQPQHF. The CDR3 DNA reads TGTGCCAGCAAGGAACAGGAAGCCAATCAGCCCCAGCATTTT.

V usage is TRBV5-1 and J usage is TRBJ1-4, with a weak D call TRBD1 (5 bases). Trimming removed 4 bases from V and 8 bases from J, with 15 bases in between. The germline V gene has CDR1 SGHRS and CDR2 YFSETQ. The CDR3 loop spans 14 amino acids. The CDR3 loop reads CASSAGPAEEKLFF. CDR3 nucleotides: TGCGCCAGCAGCGCGGGACCTGCCGAGGAAAAACTGTTTTTT.